Each of the 27 T cell receptor beta chains below was sequenced from the same sample in a study of T cells in Graves' hyperthyroidism and ophthalmopathy. Amplified TCR beta CDR3 regions came from RNA transcripts. When the TCR CDR3 underwent first-round RT-PCR, the HTBI primer set was used. TCRdb reprocessed the multiplex PCR reads with MiXCR, giving one entry per CDR3 protein. The sample consists of fewer than 350,000 distinct CDR3 sequences, 13% of them appearing once. Material for sequencing was blood. These receptors were taken from a woman under 40 with Graves' hyperthyroidism that later progressed to Graves' ophthalmopathy.

The J gene is TRBJ2-2, the V gene TRBV15; D remains unclear. This CDR3 has 15 residues. CDR1 and CDR2 from the germline V gene are LNHNV and YYDKDF (reference sequence). V gave up 1 base and J gave up 6 bases, with 12 bases separating them. In DNA, the CDR3 is TGTGCCACCAGCAGAGCCCTAGTGGTCGCCGGGGAGCTGTTTTTT. Protein: CATSRALVVAGELFF.

This clonotype showed up many times. This chain links TRBV12-3 or TRBV12-4 with TRBJ1-6; D is unclear. Deletions cut 7 bases from V and 8 bases from J, with 12 bases between. This CDR3 is 13 amino acids long. The CDR3 protein is CASKASVYSPLHF. CDR3 DNA sequence: TGTGCCAGCAAAGCCTCAGTATATTCACCCCTCCACTTT.

The rearrangement uses TRBV19 and TRBJ1-2; TRBD1 might be the D (5 bases). The CDR3 runs to 14 residues. Germline V gene lookup returns CDR1 LNHDA and CDR2 SQIVND (reference sequence). Trimming shortened V by 8 bases and J by 4 bases, and 17 bases separated the two germline ends. The CDR3 DNA sequence: TGTGCCAGTCACCCCGGGGGAAGTGGCTATGGCTACACCTTC. Protein product: CASHPGGSGYGYTF.

Ten or more counts support this clonotype. The chain recombines TRBV18 with TRBJ2-7; TRBD1 is a possible D gene (5 bases). CDR3 size: 14 residues. V gave up 1 base and J gave up 5 bases, with 12 bases separating them. The germline CDR1 and CDR2 sequences are KGHSH and LQKENI. This CDR3 is CASSPQFPRDEQYF. DNA of the CDR3: TGTGCCAGCTCACCACAATTCCCCAGGGACGAGCAGTACTTC. Using reference TRBV18 and TRBJ2-7 for the parts outside the CDR3, the full variable domain is NAGVMQNPRHLVRRRGQEARLRCSPMKGHSHVYWYRQLPEEGLKFMVYLQKENIIDESGMPKERFSAEFPKEGPSILRIQQVVRGDSAAYFCASSPQFPRDEQYFGPGTRLTVT.

V and J are TRBV7-3 and TRBJ2-3, with D perhaps TRBD2 (6 bases). This CDR3 comprises 18 residues. Germline V gene data show CDR1 as SGHTA and CDR2 as FQGTGA. Trimming took 1 base from V and 3 from J, leaving 20 bases between them. CDR3 sequence (DNA): TGTGCCAGCAGCTTAAGGCCCCCTAGCGCTACCTGGACAGATACGCAGTATTTT. It translates to CASSLRPPSATWTDTQYF.

For the CDR3, the DNA is TGCAGTGCTAGATTGATTGAGCAGTTCTTC. It encodes CSARLIEQFF. The chain has TRBV20-1 and TRBJ2-1; D is unclear. V was shortened by 2 bases and J by 9 bases, with 5 bases between the two germline ends. This CDR3 contains 10 residues. Germline loops: CDR1 DFQATT, CDR2 SNEGSKA (reference sequence).

This clonotype was recorded at least ten times. The chain recombines TRBV20-1 with TRBJ1-4; D may be TRBD1 (5 bases). Trimming removed 3 bases from V and 6 bases from J, with 20 bases in between. Germline V gives CDR1 DFQATT, CDR2 SNEGSKA (reference sequence). The CDR3 has 16 amino acids. CDR3 protein: CSARLPGRGSDEKLFF. CDR3 DNA sequence: TGCAGTGCTAGGCTCCCGGGTCGGGGGTCAGATGAAAAACTGTTTTTT.

This clonotype was observed many times. Here the CDR3 reads CASSRVSGGDGYTF. CDR3 nucleotide sequence: TGCGCCAGCAGCCGCGTTTCGGGGGGCGATGGCTACACCTTC. V is TRBV5-1 and J is TRBJ1-2; a possible D gene is TRBD1 (6 bases). Trimming took 4 bases from V and 6 from J, leaving 16 bases between them. Germline loops: CDR1 SGHRS, CDR2 YFSETQ. The CDR3 contains 14 residues.

This clonotype was found many times. V and J are TRBV5-6 and TRBJ1-3; unclear D gene. The V gene lost 4 bases and the J gene lost 0 bases, with 20 bases spanning the gap. Per germline, CDR1 SGHDT and CDR2 YYEEEE. The CDR3 spans 18 residues. In DNA, the CDR3 is TGTGCCAGCAGCAATCCCGTTGCGAGCCTAAGCTCTGGAAACACCATATATTTT. Its protein is CASSNPVASLSSGNTIYF.

This clonotype was observed at least ten times. The chain couples TRBV29-1 to TRBJ2-7; weak D call: TRBD2 (6 bases). The V end lost 6 bases, the J end lost 6 bases, and 18 bases lay between the germline ends. The CDR3 runs 13 residues. The germline V gene has CDR1 SQVTM and CDR2 ANQGSEA. CDR3 in DNA: TGCAGCGTCCGGGCCGGGAGATTAGGCGAGCAGTACTTC. Translation gives CSVRAGRLGEQYF.

This clonotype was seen many times. The chain has TRBV20-1 and TRBJ2-7; D unresolved. Germline V gene lookup returns CDR1 DFQATT and CDR2 SNEGSKA (reference sequence). V was cut by 4 bases and J by 3 bases, with 19 bases left in between. The CDR3 has 15 residues. CDR3 bases: TGCAGTGCTAAAGACGACCTCTACCCTGTCTACGAGCAGTACTTC. It yields the protein CSAKDDLYPVYEQYF.

In the case of this clonotype: The junction does not match germline at one end; this may be a read error. V and J are TRBV14 and TRBJ2-7; no clear D. Germline CDR1 is SGHDN and CDR2 is FVKESK. CDR3 length: 14 amino acids. The CDR3 DNA is TGTGCCAGCGGCCAAGCCTTGTGGGCCTCCGAGCAGTACTTC. It specifies CASGQALWASEQYF.

At least ten counts were recorded for this clonotype. The chain combines TRBV20-1 with TRBJ2-7, with 7 positions matching TRBD2. V dropped 4 bases and J dropped 2; count of bases not matched to a gene: 8. The CDR3 is 14 residues long. Germline V CDR1 and CDR2: DFQATT, SNEGSKA (reference sequence). This CDR3 is CSATRASGAYEQYF. The CDR3 DNA follows: TGCAGTGCTACCCGGGCTAGCGGTGCCTACGAGCAGTACTTC.

This clonotype was picked up many times. This chain connects TRBV6-1 to TRBJ2-7, with 11 bases fitting TRBD2. Per the germline V gene, CDR1 is MNHNS and CDR2 is SASEGT. With 6 bases clipped from V and 3 bases from J, the junction kept 10 bases outside the gene matches. CDR3 length equals 16 residues. The CDR3 sequence is CASRANSGRALYEQYF. The CDR3 DNA follows: TGTGCCAGCAGAGCCAATAGCGGGAGGGCTCTCTACGAGCAGTACTTC.

This clonotype was detected only once. V gene TRBV27 combines with J gene TRBJ2-2; 8 bases match TRBD2. The CDR3 runs to 17 residues. CDR1 and CDR2 from the germline V gene are MNHEY and SMNVEV (reference sequence). The trim removed 4 bases at V and 2 bases at J, leaving 9 bases unmatched. The CDR3 DNA is TGTGCCAGCAGTTCCGCTTGGCGGGGGGATAACACCGGGGAGCTGTTTTTT. Amino acid sequence: CASSSAWRGDNTGELFF.

This clonotype came up many times. The chain has TRBV6-2 or TRBV6-3 and TRBJ2-3; D is perhaps TRBD2 (6 bases). Germline CDR1 and CDR2: MNHEY and SVGEGT. V lost 0 bases and J lost 2, with 12 bases in between. The CDR3 runs 16 residues. The CDR3 DNA sequence: TGTGCCAGCAGTTACTCCGCGGGACCTGCCACAGATACGCAGTATTTT. Protein product: CASSYSAGPATDTQYF.

This chain links TRBV4-2 with TRBJ2-1; no firm D call. V dropped 0 bases and J dropped 0 bases, with 9 bases sitting between them. Germline V lookup: CDR1 LGHNA, CDR2 YNFKEQ. The CDR3 covers 16 residues. CDR3 amino acids: CASSQDPISSYNEQFF. CDR3 nucleotides: TGTGCCAGCAGCCAAGACCCCATCAGCTCCTACAATGAGCAGTTCTTC.

This clonotype was seen repeatedly, ten times or more. This chain uses TRBV12-3 or TRBV12-4 with TRBJ1-1; D gene uncertain. The CDR3 extends over 14 amino acids. The V end was cut by 4 bases, the J end by 0 bases, with 9 bases between. The CDR3 DNA is TGTGCCAGCAGTTGGGTGGGTATGAACACTGAAGCTTTCTTT. It translates to CASSWVGMNTEAFF.

In this sample, this clonotype turned up many times. This chain connects TRBV6-2 or TRBV6-3 to TRBJ1-5, with a weak D call TRBD1 (5 bases). The CDR3 extends over 14 amino acids. Germline V gene data show CDR1 as MNHEY and CDR2 as SVGEGT. Between the trimmed V and J ends, which lost 8 bases and 3 bases, there was a span of 14 bases. The CDR3 here is CASGTDSPNQPQHF. CDR3 nucleotide sequence: TGTGCCAGCGGAACCGACAGCCCCAATCAGCCCCAGCATTTT.

This clonotype was recorded at least ten times. This chain joins TRBV18 and TRBJ2-1, with TRBD2 as a possible D gene (6 bases). V was trimmed by 3 bases and J by 0 bases, leaving 15 bases between them. Germline-derived CDR1 and CDR2 are KGHSH and LQKENI. The CDR3 length is 17 residues. In nucleotides, the CDR3 is TGTGCCAGCTCACCGTTTCTAGCGCAGAGCTCCTACAATGAGCAGTTCTTC. The encoded protein is CASSPFLAQSSYNEQFF.

This clonotype was detected many times. In DNA, the CDR3 is TGTGCCAGCAGCCCCGGACAGGGGAAGCAGTTCTTC. Encoded protein: CASSPGQGKQFF. The V and J genes are TRBV7-9 and TRBJ2-1; 9 positions agree with TRBD1. Germline values: CDR1 SEHNR, CDR2 FQNEAQ (reference sequence). J lost 11 bases, V lost 5 bases, and 4 bases had no gene match. CDR3 length: 12 amino acids.

This chain uses TRBV2 with TRBJ2-5; D is unclear. CDR3 length equals 14 residues. Germline assignment: CDR1 SNHLY and CDR2 FYNNEI. V gave up 6 bases and J gave up 4 bases, with 15 bases separating them. CDR3 amino acids: CASSLESHLETQYF. The CDR3, as DNA: TGTGCCAGCAGCTTGGAGTCCCACCTAGAGACCCAGTACTTC.

Many counts were recorded for this clonotype. The J gene is TRBJ2-1, the V gene TRBV11-3, with 14 nucleotides matching TRBD2. Germline V lookup: CDR1 SGHNT, CDR2 YENEEA. This CDR3 is 16 amino acids long. The junction had 7 bases not matched to a gene; V was cut back by 4 bases and J by 8 bases. CDR3 region: CASSSGLAGGIYEQFF. CDR3 DNA: TGTGCCAGCAGCTCCGGACTAGCGGGAGGTATCTATGAGCAGTTCTTC.

This clonotype has at least ten counts. V usage is TRBV14 and J usage is TRBJ2-1; D perhaps matches TRBD2 (6 bases). Trimming pared 4 bases from V and 9 bases from J, leaving 13 bases between. The CDR3 contains 13 residues. In germline, CDR1 is SGHDN, CDR2 FVKESK. The CDR3 nucleotides are TGTGCCAGCAGCCGCCCGAAGGGAGGTGAGCAGTTCTTC. Translated: CASSRPKGGEQFF.

The V call is TRBV27, the J call TRBJ2-7; weak D call: TRBD2 (5 bases). The CDR3 extends over 14 amino acids. CDR1 MNHEY and CDR2 SMNVEV come from the germline V gene (reference sequence). The V gene lost 8 bases and the J gene lost 0 bases, with 14 bases spanning the gap. In DNA, the CDR3 is TGTGCCAGCTCAATCGGAGGTCCCTCCTACGAGCAGTACTTC. It yields the protein CASSIGGPSYEQYF.

This clonotype has at least ten counts. V is TRBV28 and J is TRBJ2-1; TRBD2 agrees at 7 bases. V lost 7 bases to trimming and J lost 2 bases; unmatched junction nucleotides: 11. This CDR3 comprises 16 residues. The germline gives CDR1 MDHEN, CDR2 SYDVKM. CDR3 sequence: CASTLRLALTYNEQFF. The CDR3 DNA is TGTGCCAGCACCCTGCGACTAGCACTTACCTACAATGAGCAGTTCTTC.

This clonotype was found many times. The CDR3 region has the DNA TGTGCCATCAGCCCCGCCACTAGCGGAGACTACGAGCAGTACTTC. Translated, it gives CAISPATSGDYEQYF. The chain is built from TRBV10-3 and TRBJ2-7; 8 positions match TRBD2. V shed 6 bases and J 3 bases; nucleotides not matched to a gene: 10. Germline values: CDR1 ENHRY, CDR2 SYGVKD. This CDR3 spans 15 amino acids.